This TCR beta chain is from a study of T cell changes during pregnancy in multiple sclerosis. The CDR3 covers 12 residues. V lost 3 bases to trimming and J lost 4 bases, with 7 bases between them. In germline, CDR1 is MNHNS, CDR2 SASEGT. Using immunoSEQ multiplex PCR, the repertoire was profiled, and TCRdb retains in-frame clones only, with some absent. The sample records 65,000 to 85,000 clones, roughly nine tenths being singletons. The origin of this receptor is a female donor with multiple sclerosis, enrolled in a pregnancy study. The V gene is TRBV6-1, the J gene TRBJ2-7; D unclear. The specimen comprised peripheral blood, sampled after pregnancy. The DNA of the CDR3 is TGTGCCAGCAGTGAGCAGGTGTACGAGCAGTACTTC. Translation: CASSEQVYEQYF.